Here is one TCR beta chain with its context. Trimming shortened V by 3 bases and J by 8 bases, and 16 bases separated the two germline ends. This CDR3 spans 14 amino acids. Germline CDR1 and CDR2: KGHSH and LQKENI. This entry is derived from a study of blood T cell repertoires in COVID-19. Per the authors' pipeline: Quantification of nucleated cells was approximated via reference gene primer amplification. The table came from immunoSEQ multiplex PCR; TCRdb's copy has only in-frame clones and leaves some out. Clone size and V and J calls were adopted from that table, with D and trimming inferred from the DNA. This table has over 250,000 clones, around 82% appearing once.

The sample consisted of peripheral blood. The origin of this receptor is a woman between 45 and 60 years old who had recovered from COVID-19. The chain carries TRBV18 and TRBJ1-1, with unresolved D. Written as DNA, the CDR3 is TGTGCCAGCTCACCTAGTGAGGAGTTGGTGGAAGCTTTCTTT. Its translation is CASSPSEELVEAFF.